The clone carrying this T cell receptor beta chain was recorded only once. Its antigen is not identified. The V gene's germline CDR1 is SGHRS and CDR2 YFSETQ. There are 17 residues in the CDR3. V was pared by 0 bases and J by 0 bases, with 15 bases between. Assay used: immunoSEQ multiplex PCR; TCRdb lists only in-frame clones, some missing. The sample has hundreds of thousands of clones; around four fifths are singletons. Recent acute infections and vaccinations were absent in the healthy HIV-negative adult donors. Researchers partitioned CD4+ cells into CD45RA+ naive and CD45RA-negative memory subsets. The data originate from a study of shared clonotypes between healthy human individuals. Findings and limits, study-wide: All-four-donor shared clonotypes had higher generation probabilities than non-shared clonotypes did. Researchers sampled blood only, noting tissue repertoires likely differ.

Material for sequencing was memory CD4+ T cells sorted from blood. Subset: CD45RA-negative fraction. J is TRBJ2-5 and V is TRBV5-1; D call uncertain. The sequence derives from a woman aged 25 to 39 in good health. The CDR3 region is CASSLGSLLGYQETQYF. The CDR3 nucleotides are TGCGCCAGCAGCTTGGGATCTCTTCTGGGGTACCAAGAGACCCAGTACTTC.